This entry describes one TCR beta chain. The antigen is unknown. CDR3 length: 15 amino acids. Germline V CDR1 and CDR2: MNHEY, SVGAGI. V dropped 2 bases and J dropped 2 bases, with 11 bases sitting between them. This sample stems from a study of T cell repertoires and HLA-DP antigens. On the study more broadly: Alloreactive CD4+ T cells targeted HLA-DP on transduced HeLa. Versus self, one alloantigen differed at one groove amino acid, the other at roughly eleven. The study's findings and limits: A non-physiological HeLa system presented antigen to total CD4+ responders.

The PCR primers covered 54 TRBV and 13 TRBJ segments. Produced via immunoSEQ multiplex PCR; TCRdb's table is partial and in-frame only. The data show some 120,000 clones, over 90% seen once. The V gene is TRBV6-5, the J gene TRBJ2-3; tentative D call: TRBD1 (6 bases). Material for sequencing was CD4+ T cells from PBMCs. This receptor was identified in a woman aged 18-35 years in good health and CMV-seronegative. The DNA of the CDR3 is TGTGCCAGCAGTTACCAGGGGATGGTCACAGATACGCAGTATTTT. This codes for CASSYQGMVTDTQYF.